This T cell receptor (beta chain) stems from a study of Graves' ophthalmopathy and Graves' hyperthyroidism. The sequenced template was RNA, covering the TCR beta CDR3 region. The authors performed first-round RT-PCR with HTBI primers and then a second-round multiplex PCR. TCRdb re-called the multiplex PCR reads with MiXCR, one entry per CDR3 protein. The data show around 1,000,000 distinct CDR3 sequences, about 38% seen once. Study-wide results and caveats: Separation of ophthalmopathy from stable hyperthyroidism was achieved by a 13-signature model, at around 90% sensitivity and about 81% specificity.

This clonotype was counted many times. Its antigen remains unidentified. Trimming removed 0 bases at V and 5 bases at J, with 11 bases between. CDR3 length: 15 residues. CDR1 is MNHNS and CDR2 is SASEGT in the germline V gene. The gene calls are TRBV6-1 and TRBJ1-5; D is uncertain. This TCR was sampled from an adult man with Graves' hyperthyroidism. Sequencing used peripheral blood or thyroid tissue (not recorded which). CDR3 amino acids: CASSEAVGGDQPQHF. The CDR3 nucleotides read TGTGCCAGCAGTGAAGCGGTGGGAGGAGATCAGCCCCAGCATTTT.